A single TCR beta chain is shown here with its context. Its antigen is unidentified. Germline values: CDR1 SGDLS, CDR2 YYNGEE. With 4 bases removed from V and 6 bases from J, the gap between germline ends came to 7 bases. The CDR3 extends over 12 amino acids. Only in-frame clones appear in the TCRdb table, and some are missing; sequencing was by immunoSEQ multiplex PCR. Seen here are around 70,000 clones, approximately 94% observed once, and the top ten hold 0.63%. The sample originates from a study of cytomegalovirus exposure and HLA in healthy donors. Study outcomes and limitations: Among the CMV-associated chains, three were confirmed in vitro as specific for CMV antigens.

The sequencing input was PBMCs. The genes are TRBV9 and TRBJ2-2; D is unclear. The receptor's source is a young woman in good health and CMV-seronegative. CDR3 sequence (DNA): TGTGCCAGCAGCACTCGCGCCGGGGAGCTGTTTTTT. Translated, it gives CASSTRAGELFF.